A single sample is the source of the 18 T cell receptor beta chains below, sequenced in a study of blood T cell repertoires in COVID-19. Some clones are missing from TCRdb's copy, which holds only in-frame ones; the method was immunoSEQ multiplex PCR. The data hold around 110,000 clones, with roughly 80% observed a single time. The sequencing input was peripheral blood. The receptors here all came from a woman aged 55-70 years with acute or convalescent COVID-19.

This clone was seen only once. V gene TRBV7-9 combines with J gene TRBJ2-7; 7 nucleotides line up with TRBD1. Trimming at V came to 5 bases and at J to 5 bases, leaving 18 bases not matched to a gene. The CDR3 is 17 amino acids. Germline V gene data show CDR1 as SEHNR and CDR2 as FQNEAQ (reference sequence). The CDR3 loop reads CASSRSTGQVARNEQYF. CDR3 DNA sequence: TGTGCCAGCAGCCGGTCCACAGGACAGGTCGCCCGTAACGAGCAGTACTTC.

The chain links TRBV16 to TRBJ2-3, with D possibly matching TRBD2 (6 bases). Germline lookup yields CDR1 KGHSY and CDR2 FQNENV. The V end was cut by 2 bases, the J end by 5 bases, with 11 bases between. The CDR3 extends over 14 amino acids. CDR3 sequence (DNA): TGTGCCAGCAGCCAAATTATCGGGGGAGATACGCAGTATTTT. Translation gives CASSQIIGGDTQYF.

This rearrangement joins TRBV29-1 to TRBJ2-7, with 9 bases fitting TRBD2. The CDR3 totals 12 residues. The V gene end was trimmed by 7 bases and the J gene end by 3 bases; junction bases not matched to a gene: 4. Germline V lookup: CDR1 SQVTM, CDR2 ANQGSEA. The CDR3 region is CSAQAGGYEQYF. Here the CDR3 DNA reads TGCAGCGCGCAAGCGGGAGGCTACGAGCAGTACTTC.

The chain employs TRBV13 and TRBJ1-3, with a possible D match to TRBD1 (5 bases). The CDR3 length is 13 residues. CDR1 and CDR2 from the germline V gene are PRHDT and FYEKMQ (reference sequence). V lost 5 bases and J lost 2, with 7 bases in between. CDR3 amino acids: CASSQDTGNTIYF. CDR3 coding DNA: TGTGCCAGCAGCCAGGACACTGGAAACACCATATATTTT.

The V call is TRBV6-2 or TRBV6-3, the J call TRBJ2-7, with 9 nucleotides matching TRBD2. With 4 bases clipped from V and 1 base from J, the junction kept 8 bases outside the gene matches. CDR1 and CDR2 from the germline V gene are MNHEY and SVGEGT. The CDR3 loop spans 16 amino acids. CDR3 nucleotides: TGTGCCAGCAGTTCCCTAGCGGGAAGCTCGTCCTACGAGCAGTACTTC. Its protein is CASSSLAGSSSYEQYF.

This clone was observed at least ten times. The chain joins TRBV19 to TRBJ1-5, with 9 nucleotides matching TRBD1. The CDR3 covers 16 residues. Germline V gives CDR1 LNHDA, CDR2 SQIVND (reference sequence). V shed 6 bases and J 7 bases; nucleotides not matched to a gene: 13. The CDR3 DNA reads as TGTGCCAGTAGCCCCCGCCGGGACAGGGATTGGCAGCCCCAGCATTTT. Its protein product is CASSPRRDRDWQPQHF.

The chain joins TRBV28 to TRBJ2-7, with 7 bases aligning to TRBD1. CDR1 is MDHEN and CDR2 is SYDVKM in the germline V gene. The CDR3 is made up of 16 amino acids. V was pared by 2 bases and J by 2 bases, with 9 bases of the junction left unmatched. The CDR3 nucleotides are TGTGCCAGCAGTTTACGAGGGGGCCCGAGGCCCTACGAGCAGTACTTC. It specifies CASSLRGGPRPYEQYF.

The chain is built from TRBV6-5 and TRBJ1-5; D is unresolved. Germline V lookup: CDR1 MNHEY, CDR2 SVGAGI. The CDR3 is 13 amino acids. The V end lost 5 bases, the J end lost 7 bases, and 12 bases lay between the germline ends. The DNA of the CDR3 is TGTGCCAGCAGTCGGGGTCCTTTCCAGCCCCAGCATTTT. It encodes CASSRGPFQPQHF.

CDR3 DNA: TGTGCCAGCAGCCTCTTCGGACAGGGGATCGGAAACACCATATATTTT. It specifies CASSLFGQGIGNTIYF. This sequence joins TRBV7-9 and TRBJ1-3, with 9 bases identical to TRBD1. Germline lookup yields CDR1 SEHNR and CDR2 FQNEAQ (reference sequence). Trimming cost V 5 bases and J 4 bases; bases outside gene matches: 9. This CDR3 region has 16 residues.

The chain combines TRBV5-1 with TRBJ1-1; 7 nucleotides align to TRBD1. The ends lost 1 base at V and 5 bases at J; junction bases unmatched: 8. CDR1 and CDR2 (germline): SGHRS, YFSETQ. This CDR3 contains 15 residues. As DNA, the CDR3 is TGCGCCAGCAGCTTGTCCCCGGGACAGCCGACTGAAGCTTTCTTT. It translates to CASSLSPGQPTEAFF.

The chain has TRBV28 and TRBJ2-1; D remains unclear. The germline V gene has CDR1 MDHEN and CDR2 SYDVKM. The CDR3 sequence is 14 residues long. The ends were cut back, 6 bases at V and 7 bases at J, with 16 bases in the middle. In DNA, the CDR3 is TGTGCCAGCAGCCGCCCGAGTCTAGTAAATGAGCAGTTCTTC. It translates to CASSRPSLVNEQFF.

The chain couples TRBV9 to TRBJ2-3; tentatively, D is TRBD1 (6 bases). Germline values: CDR1 SGDLS, CDR2 YYNGEE. V was trimmed by 3 bases and J by 9 bases, leaving 14 bases between them. The CDR3 spans 13 residues. CDR3 sequence (DNA): TGTGCCAGCAGCGCCCGAGCTGGGGGCACGCAGTATTTT. Its translation: CASSARAGGTQYF.

The chain has TRBV5-1 and TRBJ2-1, with TRBD2 matching over 15 bases. The V and J ends lost 4 bases and 9 bases, in that order; junction bases with no gene match: 2. The CDR3 has 14 residues. CDR1 is SGHRS and CDR2 is YFSETQ in the germline V gene. CDR3 residues: CASSPGLAGGEQFF. The CDR3 nucleotides read TGCGCCAGCAGCCCGGGACTAGCGGGAGGTGAGCAGTTCTTC.

The V gene is TRBV3-1 (or the pseudogene TRBV3-2), the J gene TRBJ2-2, with 10 bases lining up with TRBD2. The CDR3 has 15 residues. Per the germline V gene, CDR1 is LGHDT and CDR2 is YNNKEL (reference sequence). J was trimmed by 3 bases and V by 4 bases; bases with no gene match: 2. For the CDR3, the DNA is TGTGCCAGCAGCCGGACTAGCGGATACACCGGGGAGCTGTTTTTT. Translated, it gives CASSRTSGYTGELFF.

This clone occurred a few times. This chain links TRBV18 with TRBJ2-7; D is perhaps TRBD2 (5 bases). With 5 bases removed from V and 0 bases from J, the gap between germline ends came to 11 bases. Germline loops: CDR1 KGHSH, CDR2 LQKENI. This CDR3 has 14 amino acids. The CDR3 is CASSFYRDSYEQYF. The CDR3 DNA is TGTGCCAGCTCATTTTATCGGGACTCCTACGAGCAGTACTTC.

V gene TRBV2 combines with J gene TRBJ1-6, with D maybe TRBD1 (6 bases). Germline values: CDR1 SNHLY, CDR2 FYNNEI. V dropped 10 bases and J dropped 4 bases, with 17 bases sitting between them. CDR3 size: 15 residues. In DNA form, the CDR3 reads TGTGCCACCGTCCTTGTCGGACAGTATAATTCACCCCTCCACTTT. Translated: CATVLVGQYNSPLHF.

V is TRBV12-5 and J is TRBJ1-5, with D possibly TRBD1 on 6 matching bases. Trimming removed 1 base at V and 0 bases at J, with 7 bases between. The CDR3 spans 15 residues. Per the germline V gene, CDR1 is LGHNT and CDR2 is FRNRAP. The CDR3 DNA is TGTGCTAGTGGTTTGGGGACAGTTAGCAATCAGCCCCAGCATTTT. It encodes CASGLGTVSNQPQHF. Together with reference TRBV12-5 and TRBJ1-5, the CDR3 gives the full variable domain: DARVTQTPRHKVTEMGQEVTMRCQPILGHNTVFWYRQTMMQGLELLAYFRNRAPLDDSGMPKDRFSAEMPDATLATLKIQPSEPRDSAVYFCASGLGTVSNQPQHFGDGTRLSIL.

The genes are TRBV2 and TRBJ2-1; the match to TRBD2 covers 7 bases. J was trimmed by 6 bases and V by 3 bases; bases with no gene match: 5. The CDR3 length is 14 residues. Germline loops: CDR1 SNHLY, CDR2 FYNNEI. As DNA, the CDR3 is TGTGCCAGCAGTGAGACGACTAGCATCAATGAGCAGTTCTTC. Protein sequence: CASSETTSINEQFF.